This TCR beta chain appears in the sequencing data of a study of T cell repertoires in cytomegalovirus infection. Study overall: Both CMV infection and a matching HLA type were indicated by public TCR beta signatures.

Per the germline V gene, CDR1 is SNHLY and CDR2 is FYNNEI. This CDR3 has 15 amino acids. V lost 0 bases, J lost 2 bases, and 10 bases lay in between. TCRdb redid the calling of the reads with MiXCR, one entry per CDR3 protein. The repertoire has around 740,000 distinct CDR3 sequences, 35% of them found once; the top ten carry under 3.5%. Notes on the study in general: HLA-C-restricted CMV-specific TCR beta clonotypes were dominant in the ex vivo response. Adding up the frequency of public TCR beta families identified people who carried CMV plus the relevant HLA.

In this sample, this clonotype turned up a few times. Its antigen remains unknown. The receptor was derived from a human donor in good health (CMV status not recorded). Some clones in this sample may be carry-over from other donors' samples. This chain joins TRBV2 and TRBJ2-5; a possible D gene is TRBD1 (5 bases). Sequencing was performed on PBMCs. This CDR3 reads CASSEARQLQETQYF. For the CDR3, the DNA is TGTGCCAGCAGTGAAGCGCGACAGCTTCAAGAGACCCAGTACTTC.